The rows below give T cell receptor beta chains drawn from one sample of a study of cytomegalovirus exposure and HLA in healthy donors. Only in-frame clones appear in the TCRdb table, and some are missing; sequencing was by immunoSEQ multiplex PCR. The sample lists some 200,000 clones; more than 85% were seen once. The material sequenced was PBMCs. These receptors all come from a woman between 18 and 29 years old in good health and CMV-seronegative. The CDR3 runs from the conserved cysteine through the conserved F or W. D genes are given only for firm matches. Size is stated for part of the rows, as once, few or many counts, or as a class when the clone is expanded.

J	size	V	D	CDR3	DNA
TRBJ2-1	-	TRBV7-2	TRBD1	CASTQGVEQFF	TGTGCCAGCACCCAGGGGGTTGAGCAGTTCTTC
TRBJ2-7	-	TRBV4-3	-	CASSQGSGAYEQYF	TGCGCCAGCAGCCAAGGTTCGGGGGCCTACGAGCAGTACTTC
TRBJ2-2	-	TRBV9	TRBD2	CASSPRPQRGTGELFF	TGTGCCAGCAGCCCCCGACCTCAGCGGGGGACCGGGGAGCTGTTTTTT
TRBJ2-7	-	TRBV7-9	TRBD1	CASSPMGQGLYEQYF	TGTGCCAGCAGCCCGATGGGACAGGGTCTCTACGAGCAGTACTTC
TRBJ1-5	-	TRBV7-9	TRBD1	CSSSWTGGVVDQPQHF	TGTTCCAGCAGCTGGACAGGGGGCGTCGTAGATCAGCCCCAGCATTTT
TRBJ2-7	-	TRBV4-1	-	CASSAGRTYEQYF	TGCGCCAGCAGCGCGGGACGAACCTACGAGCAGTACTTC
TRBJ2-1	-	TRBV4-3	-	CASSQEEAYNEQFF	TGCGCCAGCAGCCAAGAGGAGGCGTACAATGAGCAGTTCTTC
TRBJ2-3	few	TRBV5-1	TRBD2	CASSPRDSGGAVASTDTQYF	TGCGCCAGCAGCCCCCGTGATAGCGGGGGGGCCGTTGCTAGCACAGATACGCAGTATTTT
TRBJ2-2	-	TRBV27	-	CASSFDSANTGELFF	TGTGCCAGCAGTTTCGACAGCGCGAACACCGGGGAGCTGTTTTTT
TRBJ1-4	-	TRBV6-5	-	CASSASGTNEKLFF	TGTGCCAGCAGCGCGTCGGGGACTAATGAAAAACTGTTTTTT
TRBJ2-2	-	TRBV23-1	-	CASSLDTYTGELFF	TGCGCCAGCAGCCTGGACACTTACACCGGGGAGCTGTTTTTT
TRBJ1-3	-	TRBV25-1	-	CVMILLPVNTIYF	TGTGTCATGATACTTCTCCCGGTAAACACCATATATTTT
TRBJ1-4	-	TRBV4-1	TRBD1	CASSQVAGGGEKLFF	TGCGCCAGCAGCCAAGTGGCAGGGGGCGGTGAAAAACTGTTTTTT
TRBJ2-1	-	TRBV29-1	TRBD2	CSVLLIAGGVYNEQFF	TGCAGCGTTCTCCTTATAGCGGGAGGGGTGTACAATGAGCAGTTCTTC
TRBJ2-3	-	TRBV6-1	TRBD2	CASSARTSGSSDTQYF	TGTGCCAGCAGTGCCAGGACTAGCGGGAGTTCAGATACGCAGTATTTT
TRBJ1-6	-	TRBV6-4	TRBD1	CASRETGEGHSPLHF	TGTGCCAGCAGGGAGACAGGGGAGGGACATTCACCCCTCCACTTT
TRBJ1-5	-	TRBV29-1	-	CSVIDRGNQPQHF	TGCAGCGTTATAGACCGGGGCAATCAGCCCCAGCATTTT
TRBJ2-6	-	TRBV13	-	CASSFGQAGANVLTF	TGTGCCAGCAGCTTTGGGCAGGCTGGGGCCAACGTCCTGACTTTC
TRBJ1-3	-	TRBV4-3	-	CASSQEGRTGNTIYF	TGCGCCAGCAGCCAAGAGGGCAGGACTGGAAACACCATATATTTT
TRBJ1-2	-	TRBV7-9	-	CASTDLDRLGDGYTF	TGTGCCAGCACCGATCTCGACAGGTTAGGGGATGGCTACACCTTC
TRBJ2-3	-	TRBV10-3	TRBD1	CAIRVSRPGTGTDTQYF	TGTGCCATCAGAGTGAGCCGACCCGGGACAGGGACAGATACGCAGTATTTT